This TCR beta chain originates from a study of blood T cells in healthy people across ages. Study-wide findings and caveats: A roughly linear age-dependent decrease characterized TCR beta diversity per million T cells. Strong correlation existed between TCR beta diversity and naive T cell percentage. Changes in expanded clonotypes were possibly confounded, as the CMV status of donors was unknown.

Primed by a sample-barcoded 5' primer and a J-beta primer mix, a second PCR proceeded for about 7 to 12 cycles. TCRdb analysed the 5' RACE reads with MiXCR anew, one entry per CDR3 protein. The sample lists roughly 1.6 million distinct CDR3 sequences; almost 35% were seen once. This clonotype was recorded at least ten times. Its antigen is unknown. Material for sequencing was blood. The receptor comes from a woman aged 25 to 39 in good health.

The CDR3 spells CASSPLFEQFF. The DNA for the CDR3 is TGTGCCAGCAGTCCCCTCTTTGAGCAGTTCTTC. The V call is TRBV2, the J call TRBJ2-1, with D unresolved. Trimming cost V 5 bases and J 9 bases, with 8 bases left between them. Germline CDR1 reads SNHLY; CDR2 reads FYNNEI. The CDR3 is 11 amino acids.